Listed below are T cell receptor beta chains from one sample, sequenced in a study of T cells in Graves' hyperthyroidism and ophthalmopathy. MiXCR, applied by TCRdb to the multiplex PCR reads, yields one record per CDR3 protein. The sample has a few hundred thousand distinct CDR3 sequences; less than 25% are singletons. Source material: blood. All receptors come from a man younger than 35 with Graves' hyperthyroidism. CDR3s include the opening cysteine and the closing phenylalanine or tryptophan. Fields, in order: CDR3 length, clone size, V gene, D gene, J gene, CDR3 DNA, CDR3 protein. The D gene is left open where the match is weak. A row's size may be missing; if present it is once, few, many or a size class.

CDR3 length: 11
clone size: NA
V gene: TRBV20-1
D gene: NA
J gene: TRBJ2-7
CDR3 DNA: TGCAGTGCCACAATCTCTACGGTGCAGTACTTC
CDR3 protein: CSATISTVQYF

CDR3 length: 15
clone size: many
V gene: TRBV28
D gene: NA
J gene: TRBJ2-7
CDR3 DNA: TGTGCCAGCAGTTACCAACGGGACACCCTTCCGGAGCAGTACTTC
CDR3 protein: CASSYQRDTLPEQYF

CDR3 length: 16
clone size: many
V gene: TRBV19
D gene: TRBD1
J gene: TRBJ1-2
CDR3 DNA: TGTGCCAGTAGTCCGACAGGGACTTCAAATAACTATGGCTACACCTTC
CDR3 protein: CASSPTGTSNNYGYTF

CDR3 length: 15
clone size: many
V gene: TRBV28
D gene: NA
J gene: TRBJ1-2
CDR3 DNA: TGTGCCAGCAGTCCGTCGGGACTTCTCATCCCTGGCTACACCTTC
CDR3 protein: CASSPSGLLIPGYTF

CDR3 length: 13
clone size: many
V gene: TRBV28
D gene: NA
J gene: TRBJ2-7
CDR3 DNA: TGTGCCAGCAGTTTATATGAGGTGGACGAGCAGTACTTC
CDR3 protein: CASSLYEVDEQYF

CDR3 length: 15
clone size: NA
V gene: TRBV19
D gene: TRBD2
J gene: TRBJ2-2
CDR3 DNA: TGTGCCAGTACCTATACTAGCGGGGGAACCGGGGAGCTGTTTTTT
CDR3 protein: CASTYTSGGTGELFF

CDR3 length: 15
clone size: many
V gene: TRBV12-3/TRBV12-4
D gene: TRBD1
J gene: TRBJ1-3
CDR3 DNA: TGTGCCAGCAGTCCAACGACAGGGCTACGAAACACCATATATTTT
CDR3 protein: CASSPTTGLRNTIYF

CDR3 length: 14
clone size: many
V gene: TRBV2
D gene: NA
J gene: TRBJ1-1
CDR3 DNA: TGTGCCAGCAGGTTAGGGGTTATGAACACTGAAGCTTTCTTT
CDR3 protein: CASRLGVMNTEAFF

CDR3 length: 13
clone size: many
V gene: TRBV7-9
D gene: NA
J gene: TRBJ2-7
CDR3 DNA: TGTGCCAGCAGCCTGGGTGATCCCTACGAGCAGTACTTC
CDR3 protein: CASSLGDPYEQYF

CDR3 length: 13
clone size: many
V gene: TRBV12-3/TRBV12-4
D gene: TRBD1
J gene: TRBJ2-2
CDR3 DNA: TGTGCCATCGGGACAGGGGCCACCGGGGAGCTGTTTTTT
CDR3 protein: CAIGTGATGELFF

CDR3 length: 17
clone size: few
V gene: TRBV5-1
D gene: TRBD1
J gene: TRBJ1-1
CDR3 DNA: TGCGCCAGCAGCTCACTCGACAGGGGCCTTATGAACACTGAAGCTTTCTTT
CDR3 protein: CASSSLDRGLMNTEAFF

CDR3 length: 14
clone size: many
V gene: TRBV28
D gene: NA
J gene: TRBJ2-7
CDR3 DNA: TGTGCCAGCAGTCCCCCCCAGTTTGGGGGAGAGCAGTACTTC
CDR3 protein: CASSPPQFGGEQYF

CDR3 length: 14
clone size: many
V gene: TRBV6-2/TRBV6-3
D gene: NA
J gene: TRBJ1-5
CDR3 DNA: TGTGCCAGCAACTCCCTTGGAAGCAATCAGCCCCAGCATTTT
CDR3 protein: CASNSLGSNQPQHF

CDR3 length: 13
clone size: few
V gene: TRBV28
D gene: NA
J gene: TRBJ2-5
CDR3 DNA: TGTGCCAGCAGGAGGGCGTCTGCAGAGACCCAGTACTTC
CDR3 protein: CASRRASAETQYF

CDR3 length: 15
clone size: NA
V gene: TRBV7-2
D gene: TRBD1
J gene: TRBJ2-7
CDR3 DNA: TGTGCCAGCAGCCACCGGGACAGCGGTTCCTACGAGCAGTACTTC
CDR3 protein: CASSHRDSGSYEQYF

CDR3 length: 16
clone size: many
V gene: TRBV12-3/TRBV12-4
D gene: NA
J gene: TRBJ1-5
CDR3 DNA: TGTGCCAGCAGTCCATCGGGGCTTTATAGCAATCAGCCCCAGCATTTT
CDR3 protein: CASSPSGLYSNQPQHF

CDR3 length: 16
clone size: many
V gene: TRBV12-3/TRBV12-4
D gene: NA
J gene: TRBJ2-7
CDR3 DNA: TGTGCCAGCTCATCAACCCCCGGGGCTCTCACCTACGAGCAGTACTTC
CDR3 protein: CASSSTPGALTYEQYF

CDR3 length: 17
clone size: many
V gene: TRBV5-1
D gene: TRBD1
J gene: TRBJ2-3
CDR3 DNA: TGCGCCAGCAGCTCCGACTCGACAGGGACCTTCACAGATACGCAGTATTTT
CDR3 protein: CASSSDSTGTFTDTQYF

CDR3 length: 16
clone size: NA
V gene: TRBV3-1
D gene: TRBD1
J gene: TRBJ1-2
CDR3 DNA: TGTGCCAGCAGCTTACCGGGACAGGGGACAACATATGGCTACACCTTC
CDR3 protein: CASSLPGQGTTYGYTF

CDR3 length: 15
clone size: NA
V gene: TRBV30
D gene: TRBD2
J gene: TRBJ2-7
CDR3 DNA: TGTGCCTGGAGTGAAGGACTAGCGGGAACCTACGAGCAGTACTTC
CDR3 protein: CAWSEGLAGTYEQYF

CDR3 length: 17
clone size: many
V gene: TRBV11-2
D gene: TRBD1
J gene: TRBJ2-2
CDR3 DNA: TGTGCCAGCAGCTTAGGAGGGACAGGGTGGAACACCGGGGAGCTGTTTTTT
CDR3 protein: CASSLGGTGWNTGELFF

CDR3 length: 16
clone size: NA
V gene: TRBV27
D gene: TRBD2
J gene: TRBJ2-7
CDR3 DNA: TGTGCCAGCAGTCTCTCCCATACTAGCGGAACCTACGAGCAGTACTTC
CDR3 protein: CASSLSHTSGTYEQYF

CDR3 length: 14
clone size: many
V gene: TRBV28
D gene: NA
J gene: TRBJ1-5
CDR3 DNA: TGTGCCAGCAGTTTAGTCTGGGGTTCGGAGCCCCAGCATTTT
CDR3 protein: CASSLVWGSEPQHF

CDR3 length: 15
clone size: few
V gene: TRBV5-1
D gene: NA
J gene: TRBJ2-5
CDR3 DNA: TGCGCCAGCAGCTTGGACGCGGGTGGGGGAGAGACCCAGTACTTC
CDR3 protein: CASSLDAGGGETQYF

CDR3 length: 13
clone size: few
V gene: TRBV12-3/TRBV12-4
D gene: NA
J gene: TRBJ1-2
CDR3 DNA: TGTGCCAGCACCGGAACAGGAATCTATGGCTACACCTTC
CDR3 protein: CASTGTGIYGYTF

CDR3 length: 14
clone size: many
V gene: TRBV5-1
D gene: NA
J gene: TRBJ1-2
CDR3 DNA: TGCGCCAGCAGCCCGGATGGGGGAAGCGGTGGCTACACCTTC
CDR3 protein: CASSPDGGSGGYTF

CDR3 length: 14
clone size: many
V gene: TRBV28
D gene: NA
J gene: TRBJ1-1
CDR3 DNA: TGTGCCAGCCGTCCCCTAAGGGTGAACACTGAAGCTTTCTTT
CDR3 protein: CASRPLRVNTEAFF

CDR3 length: 14
clone size: few
V gene: TRBV6-5
D gene: NA
J gene: TRBJ2-3
CDR3 DNA: TGTGCCAGCAGTTGGCGGGGGCCCACAGATACGCAGTATTTT
CDR3 protein: CASSWRGPTDTQYF

CDR3 length: 12
clone size: many
V gene: TRBV11-2
D gene: NA
J gene: TRBJ1-1
CDR3 DNA: TGTGCCAGCAGTCCATATGGTACTGAAGCTTTCTTT
CDR3 protein: CASSPYGTEAFF

CDR3 length: 13
clone size: few
V gene: TRBV12-3/TRBV12-4
D gene: NA
J gene: TRBJ1-2
CDR3 DNA: TGTGCCAGCAGTTTAAACAGGGTCGTTGGCTACACCTTC
CDR3 protein: CASSLNRVVGYTF

CDR3 length: 14
clone size: many
V gene: TRBV12-3/TRBV12-4
D gene: NA
J gene: TRBJ1-5
CDR3 DNA: TGTGCCAGCCTCTACAGGGTTTCCAATCAGCCCCAGCATTTT
CDR3 protein: CASLYRVSNQPQHF

CDR3 length: 13
clone size: many
V gene: TRBV7-2
D gene: NA
J gene: TRBJ2-2
CDR3 DNA: TGTGCCAGCACCCCCTCGGCCACCGGGGAGCTGTTTTTT
CDR3 protein: CASTPSATGELFF

CDR3 length: 14
clone size: NA
V gene: TRBV30
D gene: NA
J gene: TRBJ1-2
CDR3 DNA: TGTGCCTGGACTAAGACGGCCCTGGTCTATGGCTACACCTTC
CDR3 protein: CAWTKTALVYGYTF

CDR3 length: 16
clone size: many
V gene: TRBV10-3
D gene: TRBD1
J gene: TRBJ2-2
CDR3 DNA: TGTGCCATCACTGGACGACAGGGGATCAACACCGGGGAGCTGTTTTTT
CDR3 protein: CAITGRQGINTGELFF

CDR3 length: 13
clone size: NA
V gene: TRBV30
D gene: NA
J gene: TRBJ1-2
CDR3 DNA: TGTGCCTGGAGTGTTTCACGGCTGTATGGCTACACCTTC
CDR3 protein: CAWSVSRLYGYTF

CDR3 length: 13
clone size: many
V gene: TRBV11-2
D gene: NA
J gene: TRBJ2-5
CDR3 DNA: TGTGCCAGCAGCGTACAGGGATCAGAGACCCAGTACTTC
CDR3 protein: CASSVQGSETQYF

CDR3 length: 14
clone size: few
V gene: TRBV12-3/TRBV12-4
D gene: TRBD1
J gene: TRBJ1-2
CDR3 DNA: TGTGCCAGCAGCGCGGACAGGGTGAGCTATGGCTACACCTTC
CDR3 protein: CASSADRVSYGYTF

CDR3 length: 15
clone size: many
V gene: TRBV6-5
D gene: NA
J gene: TRBJ1-5
CDR3 DNA: TGTGCCAGCAGCTTATTCGTGCAGGGCAATCAGCCCCAGCATTTT
CDR3 protein: CASSLFVQGNQPQHF

CDR3 length: 15
clone size: NA
V gene: TRBV5-1
D gene: TRBD1
J gene: TRBJ1-1
CDR3 DNA: TGCGCCAGCAGCAAAGGACAGGGGGGAGGTACTGAAGCTTTCTTT
CDR3 protein: CASSKGQGGGTEAFF

CDR3 length: 15
clone size: many
V gene: TRBV5-1
D gene: NA
J gene: TRBJ2-5
CDR3 DNA: TGCGCCAGCAGCTACACGGACTCCGGGGTGGAGACCCAGTACTTC
CDR3 protein: CASSYTDSGVETQYF

CDR3 length: 17
clone size: many
V gene: TRBV6-1
D gene: NA
J gene: TRBJ1-3
CDR3 DNA: TGTGCCAGCAGTGAAGCGCGGGGCAGGAGCTCTGGAAACACCATATATTTT
CDR3 protein: CASSEARGRSSGNTIYF

CDR3 length: 15
clone size: many
V gene: TRBV2
D gene: NA
J gene: TRBJ1-2
CDR3 DNA: TGTGCCAGCAACCCCACTGCCAGAAACCCCTATGGCTACACCTTC
CDR3 protein: CASNPTARNPYGYTF

CDR3 length: 18
clone size: few
V gene: TRBV6-1
D gene: NA
J gene: TRBJ2-6
CDR3 DNA: TGTGCCAGCAGTGAATTTTCATATCGGAGCTCTGGGGCCAACGTCCTGACTTTC
CDR3 protein: CASSEFSYRSSGANVLTF